The 11 T cell receptor beta chains presented below share a single source sample, sequenced in a study of PD-1 blockade in classical Hodgkin lymphoma (dated by TCRdb to 2018 to 2021). The time point label of this sample denotes: cycle 2 day 1 (C2D1) of nivolumab. Relapse after autologous stem cell transplantation had occurred in all trial patients, and cohorts A, B and C were distinguished by prior brentuximab vedotin exposure. Library preparation used the immunoSEQ multiplex PCR assay. The immuneACCESS repertoire file appears here via TCRdb, limited to in-frame rearrangements. These files lack a portion of the clones; in checked studies, under half of the deficit traces to unresolved V genes, and the cause of the others is not known. The sample includes over 25,000 clones, with around 84% observed a single time. Clones ranked in the top ten supply about a third of the sample. The sequenced sample was peripheral blood mononuclear cells (PBMCs), obtained before the second cycle of nivolumab. The receptors originated from a human donor with classical Hodgkin lymphoma.

The chain links TRBV9 to TRBJ2-2; 7 positions match TRBD1. J lost 3 bases, V lost 4 bases, and 3 bases had no gene match. Germline V CDR1 and CDR2: SGDLS, YYNGEE. The CDR3 covers 14 residues. The CDR3 reads CASSKGGHTGELFF. The DNA of the CDR3 is TGTGCCAGCAGCAAAGGGGGCCACACCGGGGAGCTGTTTTTT.

J is TRBJ2-3 and V is TRBV19, with 11 bases lining up with TRBD2. The trim removed 5 bases at V and 0 bases at J, leaving 4 bases unmatched. The germline CDR1 and CDR2 sequences are LNHDA and SQIVND (reference sequence). This CDR3 is 16 amino acids long. CDR3 DNA sequence: TGTGCCAGTAGTTCCGGGACTAGCGGCAGCACAGATACGCAGTATTTT. As protein: CASSSGTSGSTDTQYF.

The V call is TRBV7-2, the J call TRBJ2-2, with D perhaps TRBD1 (6 bases). V was clipped by 2 bases and J by 4 bases, with 11 bases between them. The CDR3 has 15 amino acids. Germline V gives CDR1 SGHTA, CDR2 FQGNSA. CDR3 protein: CASSLQGTLTGELFF. CDR3 in DNA: TGTGCCAGCAGCTTACAGGGGACCCTCACCGGGGAGCTGTTTTTT.

The chain links TRBV7-2 to TRBJ1-5; no firm D call. The CDR3 sequence is 15 residues long. CDR1 is SGHTA, CDR2 FQGNSA, per germline. Trimming left V 6 bases short and J 4 bases short, with 16 bases between. In nucleotides, the CDR3 is TGTGCCAGCAGTCCGATGGGCGGGTCAAATCAGCCCCAGCATTTT. It encodes CASSPMGGSNQPQHF.

The chain employs TRBV14 and TRBJ1-2; unclear D gene. Germline assignment: CDR1 SGHDN and CDR2 FVKESK. Trimming removed 1 base from V and 7 bases from J, with 13 bases in between. There are 14 residues in the CDR3. This chain's CDR3 is CASSQVDRWGGYTF. As DNA, the CDR3 is TGTGCCAGCAGCCAAGTGGATAGATGGGGTGGCTACACCTTC.

This clone was seen more than once but under ten times. The chain employs TRBV11-1 and TRBJ2-5; D is possibly TRBD2 (6 bases). The CDR3 runs to 13 residues. Per the germline V gene, CDR1 is SGHAT and CDR2 is FQDESV (reference sequence). V was shortened by 3 bases and J by 1 base, with 6 bases between the two germline ends. The CDR3 sequence: CASSFGGQETQYF. The CDR3 DNA reads TGTGCCAGCAGCTTCGGGGGCCAAGAGACCCAGTACTTC. Full variable domain (rest looked up from reference TRBV11-1 and TRBJ2-5): EAEVAQSPRYKITEKSQAVAFWCDPISGHATLYWYRQILGQGPELLVQFQDESVVDDSQLPKDRFSAERLKGVDSTLKIQPAELGDSAMYLCASSFGGQETQYFGPGTRLLVL.

The gene calls are TRBV5-6 and TRBJ2-3; 8 bases are shared with TRBD2. There are 16 residues in the CDR3. Looked up from germline, CDR1 is SGHDT and CDR2 is YYEEEE. Trimming removed 4 bases from V and 1 base from J; junction bases left unmatched: 8. The CDR3 here is CASSPYGGVGTDTQYF. CDR3 bases: TGTGCCAGCAGCCCCTACGGGGGGGTCGGCACAGATACGCAGTATTTT.

This clone was seen a single time. The genes are TRBV11-2 and TRBJ1-1, with TRBD1 as a possible D gene (5 bases). V lost 5 bases to trimming and J lost 4 bases, with 11 bases between them. Germline CDR1 SGHAT, CDR2 FQNNGV. The CDR3 runs 13 residues. The CDR3 region is CASSLGRPTEAFF. As DNA, the CDR3 is TGTGCCAGCAGCCTGGGACGGCCCACTGAAGCTTTCTTT.

The chain uses TRBV7-2 and TRBJ2-5; no firm D call. The CDR3 consists of 14 residues. Germline V gene sequence: CDR1 SGHTA, CDR2 FQGNSA. V shed 0 bases and J shed 1 base, with 6 bases lying between them. The CDR3, as DNA: TGTGCCAGCAGCTTAGCGATCACCCAAGAGACCCAGTACTTC. Translation gives CASSLAITQETQYF.

The chain uses TRBV7-9 and TRBJ1-1, with TRBD1 matching over 8 bases. J gave up 5 bases and V 5 bases, and 7 bases lay outside the gene matches. The CDR3 length is 14 residues. CDR1 is SEHNR, CDR2 FQNEAQ, per germline (reference sequence). The CDR3: CASSLGQGATEAFF. CDR3 nucleotide sequence: TGTGCCAGCAGCCTTGGACAGGGAGCGACTGAAGCTTTCTTT.

CDR3 sequence reads: CASSVSSSSTDTQYF. The CDR3 bases are TGTGCCAGCAGCGTATCATCTTCGAGCACAGATACGCAGTATTTT. This chain connects TRBV9 to TRBJ2-3; D call uncertain. V was trimmed by 1 base and J by 0 bases, leaving 9 bases between them. CDR3 length: 15 amino acids. Germline CDR1 SGDLS, CDR2 YYNGEE.